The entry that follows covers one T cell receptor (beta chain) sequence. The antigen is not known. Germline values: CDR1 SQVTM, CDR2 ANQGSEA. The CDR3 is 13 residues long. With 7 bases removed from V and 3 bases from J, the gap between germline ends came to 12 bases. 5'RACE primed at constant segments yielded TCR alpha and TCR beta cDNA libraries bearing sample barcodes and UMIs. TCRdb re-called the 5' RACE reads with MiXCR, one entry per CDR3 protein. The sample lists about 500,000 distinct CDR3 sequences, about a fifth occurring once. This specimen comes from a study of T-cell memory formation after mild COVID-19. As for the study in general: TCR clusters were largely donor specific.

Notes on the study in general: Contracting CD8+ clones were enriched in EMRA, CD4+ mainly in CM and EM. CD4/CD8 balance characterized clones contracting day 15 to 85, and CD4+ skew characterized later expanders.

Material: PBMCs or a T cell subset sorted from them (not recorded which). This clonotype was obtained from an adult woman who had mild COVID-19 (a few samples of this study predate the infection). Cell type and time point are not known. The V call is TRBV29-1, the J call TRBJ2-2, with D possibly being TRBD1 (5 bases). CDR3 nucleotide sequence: TGCAGCGCTAGGAAAGGGGACACCGGGGAGCTGTTTTTT. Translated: CSARKGDTGELFF.